This T cell receptor beta chain was retrieved from a study of T cell repertoires in cytomegalovirus infection (dated by TCRdb to the late 2010s). The study in broad terms: Donor HLA type was relevant to the analysis, because carriage of CMV infection together with the matching HLA type was indicated by public TCR beta signatures.

What the study reported, not specific to this receptor: The ex vivo response was dominated by HLA-C-restricted CMV-specific TCR beta clonotypes, which also provided the single most frequent clonotype in two of eight donors. Cumulative frequency of public TCR beta family members discriminated carriers of CMV infection plus the relevant HLA type in this cohort and an independent roughly 330-donor cohort.

The instrument given in TCRdb is Illumina HiSeq 1500. Through fastp at Q25 and MiXCR, TCRdb rebuilt clones from the public reads, retaining in-frame beta chains. CDR3 protein duplicates are merged, each entry listing the most common genes and DNA. The sample table lists over 150,000 distinct CDR3 sequences, about 18% of them with a count of one. The top ten hold under 30% of the sample. There are 16 amino acids in the CDR3, from cysteine to phenylalanine inclusive. Kept here is only the CDR3 DNA, which spans 48 bases and is read in frame from base 1. V was cut back by 5 bases and J by 6 bases, leaving a gap of 19 bases between them. Based on the germline V gene, the CDR1 and CDR2 sequences are MDHEN and SYDVKM. As to this clonotype: This clone's antigen is unknown. Per-base qualities were not stored, and no clone one base away is much larger.

The chain is assembled from TRBV28 and TRBJ2-2; the D gene is tentatively TRBD1 or TRBD2, each matching 6 bases. Sample: CD8+ T cells from PBMCs. The source is a human donor in good health (CMV status not recorded). Some clones in this sample may be carry-over from other donors' samples. The CDR3 has the sequence CASSPIVWGAPGELFF. The nucleotides are TGTGCCAGCAGTCCCATCGTGTGGGGGGCACCCGGGGAGCTGTTTTTT.